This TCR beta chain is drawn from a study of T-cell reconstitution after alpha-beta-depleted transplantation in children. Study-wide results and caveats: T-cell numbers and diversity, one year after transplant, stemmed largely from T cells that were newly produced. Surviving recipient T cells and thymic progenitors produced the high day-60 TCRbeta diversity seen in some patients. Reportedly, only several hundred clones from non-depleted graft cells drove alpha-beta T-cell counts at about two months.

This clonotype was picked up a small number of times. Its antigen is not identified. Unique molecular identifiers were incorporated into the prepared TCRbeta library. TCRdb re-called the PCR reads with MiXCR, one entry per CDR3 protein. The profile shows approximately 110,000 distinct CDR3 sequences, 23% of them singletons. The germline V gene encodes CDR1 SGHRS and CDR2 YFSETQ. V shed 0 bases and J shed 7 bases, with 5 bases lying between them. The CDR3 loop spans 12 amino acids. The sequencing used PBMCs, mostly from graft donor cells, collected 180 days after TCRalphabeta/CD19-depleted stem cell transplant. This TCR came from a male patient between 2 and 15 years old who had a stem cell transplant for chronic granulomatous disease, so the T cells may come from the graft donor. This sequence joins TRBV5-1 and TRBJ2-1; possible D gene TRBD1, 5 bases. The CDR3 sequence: CASSLDRNEQFF. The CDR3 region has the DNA TGCGCCAGCAGCTTGGACAGGAATGAGCAGTTCTTC.